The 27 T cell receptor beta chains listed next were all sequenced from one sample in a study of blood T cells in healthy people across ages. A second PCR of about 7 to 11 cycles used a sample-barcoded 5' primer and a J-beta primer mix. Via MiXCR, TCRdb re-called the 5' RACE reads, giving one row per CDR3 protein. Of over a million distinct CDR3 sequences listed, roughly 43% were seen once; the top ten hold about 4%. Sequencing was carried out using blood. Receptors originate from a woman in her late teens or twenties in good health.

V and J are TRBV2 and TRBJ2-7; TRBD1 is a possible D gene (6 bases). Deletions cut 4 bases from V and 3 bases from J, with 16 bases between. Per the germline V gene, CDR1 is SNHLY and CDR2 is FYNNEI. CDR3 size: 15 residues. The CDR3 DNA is TGTGCCAGCAGTGGGGGCCAGACAGGAAACTACGAGCAGTACTTC. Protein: CASSGGQTGNYEQYF.

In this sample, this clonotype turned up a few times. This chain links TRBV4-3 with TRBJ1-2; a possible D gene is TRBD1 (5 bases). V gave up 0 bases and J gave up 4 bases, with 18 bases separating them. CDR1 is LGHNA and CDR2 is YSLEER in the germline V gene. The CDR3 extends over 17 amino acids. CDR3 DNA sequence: TGCGCCAGCAGCCAAGATGTAGTAGGGGTAGGGGTCTATGGCTACACCTTC. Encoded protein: CASSQDVVGVGVYGYTF.

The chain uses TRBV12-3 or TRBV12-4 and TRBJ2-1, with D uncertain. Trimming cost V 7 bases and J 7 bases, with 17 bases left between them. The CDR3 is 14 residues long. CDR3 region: CASTSRQERNEQFF. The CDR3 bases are TGTGCCAGCACCTCGAGGCAGGAGAGAAATGAGCAGTTCTTC.

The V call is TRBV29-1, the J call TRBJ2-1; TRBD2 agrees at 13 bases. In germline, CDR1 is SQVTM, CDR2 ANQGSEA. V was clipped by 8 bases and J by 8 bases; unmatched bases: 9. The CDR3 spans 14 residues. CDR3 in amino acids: CSIQLAGGVDEQFF. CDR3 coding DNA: TGCAGCATCCAACTAGCGGGAGGGGTGGATGAGCAGTTCTTC.

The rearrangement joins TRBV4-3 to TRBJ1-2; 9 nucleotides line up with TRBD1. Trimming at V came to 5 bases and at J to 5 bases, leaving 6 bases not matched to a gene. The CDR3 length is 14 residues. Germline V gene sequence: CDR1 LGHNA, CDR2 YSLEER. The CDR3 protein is CASSSQGAVYGYTF. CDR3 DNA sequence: TGCGCCAGCAGCTCACAGGGGGCAGTGTATGGCTACACCTTC.

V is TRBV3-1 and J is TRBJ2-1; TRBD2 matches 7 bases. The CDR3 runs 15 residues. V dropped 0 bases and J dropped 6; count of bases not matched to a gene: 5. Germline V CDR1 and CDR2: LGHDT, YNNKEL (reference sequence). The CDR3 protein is CASSQDQRGANEQFF. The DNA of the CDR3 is TGTGCCAGCAGCCAAGATCAGCGGGGCGCCAATGAGCAGTTCTTC.

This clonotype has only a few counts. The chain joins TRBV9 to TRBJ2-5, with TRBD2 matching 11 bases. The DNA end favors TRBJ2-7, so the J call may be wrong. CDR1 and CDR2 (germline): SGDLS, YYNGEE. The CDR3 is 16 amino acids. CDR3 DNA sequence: TGTGCCAGCAGCGCGGGGACTAGCGGAACGCTCGCCGAGCAGTACTTC. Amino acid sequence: CASSAGTSGTLAEQYF.

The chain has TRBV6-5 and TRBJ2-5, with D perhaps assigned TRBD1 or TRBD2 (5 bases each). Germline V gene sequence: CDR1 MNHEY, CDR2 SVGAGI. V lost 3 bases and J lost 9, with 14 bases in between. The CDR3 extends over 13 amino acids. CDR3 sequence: CASSYEGPRAQYF. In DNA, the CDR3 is TGTGCCAGCAGTTATGAGGGGCCCAGGGCCCAGTACTTC.

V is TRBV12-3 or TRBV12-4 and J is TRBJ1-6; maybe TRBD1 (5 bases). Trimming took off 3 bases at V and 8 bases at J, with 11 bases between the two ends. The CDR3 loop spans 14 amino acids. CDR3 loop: CASSFAGRDSPLHF. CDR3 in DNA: TGTGCCAGCAGTTTTGCAGGGCGGGATTCACCCCTCCACTTT.

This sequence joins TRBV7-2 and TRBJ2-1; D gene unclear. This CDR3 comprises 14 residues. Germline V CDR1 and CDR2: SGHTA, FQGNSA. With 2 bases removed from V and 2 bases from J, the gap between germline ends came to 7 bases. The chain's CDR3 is CASSLRPTYNEQFF. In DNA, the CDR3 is TGTGCCAGCAGCTTACGGCCTACCTACAATGAGCAGTTCTTC.

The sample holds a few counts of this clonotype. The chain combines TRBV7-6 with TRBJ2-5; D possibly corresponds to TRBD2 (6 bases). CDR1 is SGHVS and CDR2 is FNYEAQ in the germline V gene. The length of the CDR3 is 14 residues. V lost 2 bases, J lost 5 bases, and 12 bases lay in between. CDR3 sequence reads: CASSLLGGPETQYF. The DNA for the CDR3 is TGTGCCAGCAGCTTATTAGGAGGGCCGGAGACCCAGTACTTC.

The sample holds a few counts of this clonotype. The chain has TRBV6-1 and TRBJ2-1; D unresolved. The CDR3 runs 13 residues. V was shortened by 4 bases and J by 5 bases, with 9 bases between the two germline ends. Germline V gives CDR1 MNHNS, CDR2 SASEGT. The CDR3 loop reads CASSGTPHNEQFF. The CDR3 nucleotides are TGTGCCAGCAGTGGAACCCCCCACAATGAGCAGTTCTTC.

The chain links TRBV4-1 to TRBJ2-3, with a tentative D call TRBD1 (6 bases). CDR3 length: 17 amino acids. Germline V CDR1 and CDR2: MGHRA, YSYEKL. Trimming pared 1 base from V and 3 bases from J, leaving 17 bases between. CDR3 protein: CASSQGDRLRPTDTQYF. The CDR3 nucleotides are TGCGCCAGCAGCCAAGGTGACAGGCTTAGGCCGACAGATACGCAGTATTTT.

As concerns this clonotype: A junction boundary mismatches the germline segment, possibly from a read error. Written as DNA, the CDR3 is TGTGCCGGCAGCTTAACATTTAGCGGGAGGATGTTCAATGAGCAGTTCTTC. As protein: CAGSLTFSGRMFNEQFF. V usage is TRBV11-2 and J usage is TRBJ2-1, with 10 bases lining up with TRBD2. CDR1 is SGHAT and CDR2 is FQNNGV in the germline V gene. The CDR3 spans 17 residues.

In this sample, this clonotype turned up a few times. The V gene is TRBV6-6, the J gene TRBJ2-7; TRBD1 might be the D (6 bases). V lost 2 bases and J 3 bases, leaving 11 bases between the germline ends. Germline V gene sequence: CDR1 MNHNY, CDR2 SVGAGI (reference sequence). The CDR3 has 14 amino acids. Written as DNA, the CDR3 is TGTGCCAGCAGTTACGGGGACATCCACTACGAGCAGTACTTC. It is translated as CASSYGDIHYEQYF.

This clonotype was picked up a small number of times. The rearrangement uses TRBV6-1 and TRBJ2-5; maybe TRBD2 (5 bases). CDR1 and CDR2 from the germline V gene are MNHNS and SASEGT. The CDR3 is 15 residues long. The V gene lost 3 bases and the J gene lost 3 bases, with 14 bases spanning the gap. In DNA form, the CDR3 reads TGTGCCAGCAGTGAGGCCCCTCTCGGGAAAGAGACCCAGTACTTC. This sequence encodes CASSEAPLGKETQYF.

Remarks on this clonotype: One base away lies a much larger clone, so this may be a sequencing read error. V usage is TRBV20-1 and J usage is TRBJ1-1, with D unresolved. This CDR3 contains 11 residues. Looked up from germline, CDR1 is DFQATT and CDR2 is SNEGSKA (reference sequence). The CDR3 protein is CSARDWGETFF. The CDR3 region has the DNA TGCAGTGCTCGAGATTGGGGTGAAACTTTCTTT.

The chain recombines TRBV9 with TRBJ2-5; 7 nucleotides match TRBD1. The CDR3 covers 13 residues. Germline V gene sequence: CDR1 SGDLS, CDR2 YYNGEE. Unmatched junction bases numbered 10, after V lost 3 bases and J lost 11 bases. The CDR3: CASSGGQYTEQYF. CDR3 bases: TGTGCCAGCAGCGGGGGACAGTACACTGAGCAGTACTTC.

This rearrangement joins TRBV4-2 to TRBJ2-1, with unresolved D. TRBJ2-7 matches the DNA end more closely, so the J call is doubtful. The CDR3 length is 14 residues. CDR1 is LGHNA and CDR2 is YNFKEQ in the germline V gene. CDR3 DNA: TGTGCCAGCAGCCCGGACCAATCCTACAATGAGCAGTACTTC. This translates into CASSPDQSYNEQYF.

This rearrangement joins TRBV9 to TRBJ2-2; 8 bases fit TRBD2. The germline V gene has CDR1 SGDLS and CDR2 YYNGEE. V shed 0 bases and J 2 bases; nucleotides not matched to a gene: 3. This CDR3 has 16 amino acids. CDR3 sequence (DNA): TGTGCCAGCAGCGTAGGAACTAGCGGAAACACCGGGGAGCTGTTTTTT. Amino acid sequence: CASSVGTSGNTGELFF.

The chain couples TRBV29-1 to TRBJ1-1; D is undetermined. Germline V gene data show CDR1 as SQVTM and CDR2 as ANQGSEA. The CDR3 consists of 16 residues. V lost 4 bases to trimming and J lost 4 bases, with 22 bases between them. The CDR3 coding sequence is TGCAGCGTTGGTCCCGTCCGGTTACCCGGTTCCACTGAAGCTTTCTTT. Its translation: CSVGPVRLPGSTEAFF.

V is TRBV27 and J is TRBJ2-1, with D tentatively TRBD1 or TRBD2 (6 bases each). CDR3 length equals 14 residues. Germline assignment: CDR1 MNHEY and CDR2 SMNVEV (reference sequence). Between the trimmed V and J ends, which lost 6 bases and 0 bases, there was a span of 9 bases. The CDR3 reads CASRRDTSYNEQFF. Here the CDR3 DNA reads TGTGCCAGCAGGCGGGACACCTCCTACAATGAGCAGTTCTTC.

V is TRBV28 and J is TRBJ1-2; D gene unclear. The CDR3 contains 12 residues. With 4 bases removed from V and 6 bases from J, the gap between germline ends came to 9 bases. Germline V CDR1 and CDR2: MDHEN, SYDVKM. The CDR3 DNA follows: TGTGCCAGCAGTTCGGACCCACATGGCTACACCTTC. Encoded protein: CASSSDPHGYTF.

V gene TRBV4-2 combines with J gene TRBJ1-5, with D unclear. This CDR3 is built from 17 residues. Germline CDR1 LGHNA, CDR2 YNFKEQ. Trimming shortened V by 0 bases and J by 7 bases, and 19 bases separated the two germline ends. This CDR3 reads CASSQDGNGDAKQPQHF. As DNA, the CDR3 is TGTGCCAGCAGCCAAGATGGTAACGGGGATGCCAAGCAGCCCCAGCATTTT.

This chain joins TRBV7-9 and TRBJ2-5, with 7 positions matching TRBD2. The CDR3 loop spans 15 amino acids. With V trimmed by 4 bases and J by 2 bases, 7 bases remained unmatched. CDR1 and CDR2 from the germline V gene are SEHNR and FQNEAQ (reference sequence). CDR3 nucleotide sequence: TGTGCCAGCAGCTCAAAAAAGGGACTACAAGAGACCCAGTACTTC. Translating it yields CASSSKKGLQETQYF.

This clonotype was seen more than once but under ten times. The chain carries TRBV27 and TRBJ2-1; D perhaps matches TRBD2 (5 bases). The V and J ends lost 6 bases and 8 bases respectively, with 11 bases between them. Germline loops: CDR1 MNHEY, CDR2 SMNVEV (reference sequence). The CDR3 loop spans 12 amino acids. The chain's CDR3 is CASRGRNDEQFF. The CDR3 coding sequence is TGTGCCAGCAGAGGGAGAAATGATGAGCAGTTCTTC.

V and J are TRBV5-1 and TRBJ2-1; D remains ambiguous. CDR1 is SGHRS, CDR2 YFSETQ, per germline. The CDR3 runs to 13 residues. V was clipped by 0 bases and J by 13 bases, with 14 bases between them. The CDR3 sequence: CASSLGPSRGQFF. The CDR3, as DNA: TGCGCCAGCAGCTTGGGCCCCAGCCGCGGCCAGTTCTTC.